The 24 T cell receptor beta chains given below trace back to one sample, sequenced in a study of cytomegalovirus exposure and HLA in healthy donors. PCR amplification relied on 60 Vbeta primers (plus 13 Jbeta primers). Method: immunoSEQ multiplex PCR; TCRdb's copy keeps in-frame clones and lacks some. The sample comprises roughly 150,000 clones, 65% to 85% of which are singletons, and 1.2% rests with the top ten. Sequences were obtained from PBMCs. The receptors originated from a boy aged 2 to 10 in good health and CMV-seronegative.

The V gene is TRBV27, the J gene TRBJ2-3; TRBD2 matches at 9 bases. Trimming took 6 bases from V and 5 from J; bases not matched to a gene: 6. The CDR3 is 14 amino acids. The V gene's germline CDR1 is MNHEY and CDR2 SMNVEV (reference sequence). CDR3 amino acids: CASRPGLARDTQYF. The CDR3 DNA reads TGTGCCAGCAGGCCGGGACTAGCAAGAGATACGCAGTATTTT.

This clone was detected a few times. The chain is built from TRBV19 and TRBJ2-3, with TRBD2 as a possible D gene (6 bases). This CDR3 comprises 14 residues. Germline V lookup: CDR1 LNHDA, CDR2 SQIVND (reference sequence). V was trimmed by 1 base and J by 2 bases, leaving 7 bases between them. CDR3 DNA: TGTGCCAGTAGTATAGTGGGACTCACAGATACGCAGTATTTT. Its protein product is CASSIVGLTDTQYF.

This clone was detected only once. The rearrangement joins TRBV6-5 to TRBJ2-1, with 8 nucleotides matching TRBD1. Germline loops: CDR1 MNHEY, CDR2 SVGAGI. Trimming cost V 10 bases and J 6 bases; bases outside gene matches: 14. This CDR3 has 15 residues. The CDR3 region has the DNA TGTGCCACCCGCGGGGCGGACAGGGCGGGCAATGAGCAGTTCTTC. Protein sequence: CATRGADRAGNEQFF.

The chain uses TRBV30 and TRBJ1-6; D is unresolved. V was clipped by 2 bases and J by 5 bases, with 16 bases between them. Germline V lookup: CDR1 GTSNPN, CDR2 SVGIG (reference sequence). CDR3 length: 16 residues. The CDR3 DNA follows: TGTGCCTGGAGTCTCGCTCGTAACAGAGATAATTCACCCCTCCACTTT. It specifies CAWSLARNRDNSPLHF.

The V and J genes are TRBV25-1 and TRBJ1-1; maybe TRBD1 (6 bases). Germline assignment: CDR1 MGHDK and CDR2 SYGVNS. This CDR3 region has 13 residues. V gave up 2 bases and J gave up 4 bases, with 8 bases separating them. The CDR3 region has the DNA TGTGCCAGCAGTGAAAGGGGGTTCACTGAAGCTTTCTTT. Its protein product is CASSERGFTEAFF.

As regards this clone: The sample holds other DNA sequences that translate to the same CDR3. CDR3 sequence reads: CAWSVGQFYGYTF. As DNA, the CDR3 is TGTGCCTGGAGTGTTGGGCAGTTCTATGGCTACACCTTC. The chain has TRBV30 and TRBJ1-2; no reliable D call. The CDR3 runs 13 residues. Per germline, CDR1 GTSNPN and CDR2 SVGIG (reference sequence). V gave up 0 bases and J gave up 4 bases, with 9 bases separating them.

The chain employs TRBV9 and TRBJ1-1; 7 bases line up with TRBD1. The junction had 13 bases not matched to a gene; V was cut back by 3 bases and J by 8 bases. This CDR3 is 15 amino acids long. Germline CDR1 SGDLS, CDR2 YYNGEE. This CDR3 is CASSGNDRVSREAFF. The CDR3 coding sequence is TGTGCCAGCAGCGGGAACGACAGGGTAAGCAGAGAAGCTTTCTTT. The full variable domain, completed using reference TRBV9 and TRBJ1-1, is DSGVTQTPKHLITATGQRVTLRCSPRSGDLSVYWYQQSLDQGLQFLIQYYNGEERAKGNILERFSAQQFPDLHSELNLSSLELGDSALYFCASSGNDRVSREAFFGQGTRLTVV.

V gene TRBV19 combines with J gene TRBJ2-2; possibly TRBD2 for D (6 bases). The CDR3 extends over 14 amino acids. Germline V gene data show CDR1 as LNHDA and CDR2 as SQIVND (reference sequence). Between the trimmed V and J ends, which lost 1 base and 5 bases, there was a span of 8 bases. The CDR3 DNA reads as TGTGCCAGTAGTATAGTGGAGGGAACCGGGGAGCTGTTTTTT. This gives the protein CASSIVEGTGELFF.

CDR3 DNA: TGCGCCAGCAGCCAAGACAGGGGGTACACTGAAGCTTTCTTT. Its translation: CASSQDRGYTEAFF. V gene TRBV4-3 combines with J gene TRBJ1-1; 7 bases map to TRBD1. The CDR3 sequence is 14 residues long. The V gene end was trimmed by 0 bases and the J gene end by 3 bases; junction bases not matched to a gene: 1. Germline CDR1 and CDR2: LGHNA and YSLEER.

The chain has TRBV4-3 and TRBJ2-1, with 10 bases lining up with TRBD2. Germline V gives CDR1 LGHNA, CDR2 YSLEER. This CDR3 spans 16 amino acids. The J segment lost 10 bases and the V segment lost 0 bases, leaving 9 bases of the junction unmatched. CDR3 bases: TGCGCCAGCAGCCAAGATCGTGGGATTAGCGGGAGGGAGCAGTTCTTC. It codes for CASSQDRGISGREQFF.

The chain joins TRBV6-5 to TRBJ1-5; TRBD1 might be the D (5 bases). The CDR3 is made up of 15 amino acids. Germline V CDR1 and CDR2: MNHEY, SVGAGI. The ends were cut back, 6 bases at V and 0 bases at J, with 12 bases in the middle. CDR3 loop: CASRVGQNSNQPQHF. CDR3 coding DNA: TGTGCCAGCAGGGTTGGACAAAATAGCAATCAGCCCCAGCATTTT.

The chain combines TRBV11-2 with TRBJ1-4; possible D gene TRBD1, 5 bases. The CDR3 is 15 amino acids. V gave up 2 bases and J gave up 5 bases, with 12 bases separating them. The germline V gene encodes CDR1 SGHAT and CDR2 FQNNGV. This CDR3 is CASSLMGEGNEKLFF. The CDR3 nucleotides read TGTGCCAGCAGCTTAATGGGGGAGGGGAATGAAAAACTGTTTTTT. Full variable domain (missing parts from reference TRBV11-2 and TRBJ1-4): EAGVAQSPRYKIIEKRQSVAFWCNPISGHATLYWYQQILGQGPKLLIQFQNNGVVDDSQLPKDRFSAERLKGVDSTLKIQPAKLEDSAVYLCASSLMGEGNEKLFFGSGTQLSVL.

CDR3 nucleotide sequence: TGTGCCAGCAGCTCGACGCAGTGGGGCCCTGGAAACACCATATATTTT. It yields the protein CASSSTQWGPGNTIYF. The V gene is TRBV7-3, the J gene TRBJ1-3; weak D call: TRBD1 (5 bases). The CDR3 consists of 16 residues. V lost 4 bases, J lost 2 bases, and 15 bases lay in between. Germline CDR1 and CDR2: SGHTA and FQGTGA.

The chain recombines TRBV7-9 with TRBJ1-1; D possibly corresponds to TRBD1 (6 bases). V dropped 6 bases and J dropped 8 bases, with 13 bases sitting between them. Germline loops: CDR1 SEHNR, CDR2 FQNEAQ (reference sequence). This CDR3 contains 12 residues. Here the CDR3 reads CASRATGYEAFF. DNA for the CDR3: TGTGCCAGCAGGGCTACAGGGTACGAAGCTTTCTTT. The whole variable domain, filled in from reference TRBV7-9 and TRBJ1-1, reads DTGVSQNPRHKITKRGQNVTFRCDPISEHNRLYWYRQTLGQGPEFLTYFQNEAQLEKSRLLSDRFSAERPKGSFSTLEIQRTEQGDSAMYLCASRATGYEAFFGQGTRLTVV.

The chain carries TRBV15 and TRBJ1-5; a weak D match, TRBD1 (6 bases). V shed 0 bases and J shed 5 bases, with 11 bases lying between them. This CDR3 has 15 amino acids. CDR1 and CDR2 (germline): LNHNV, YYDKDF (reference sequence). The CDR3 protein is CATSRDPTGDQPQHF. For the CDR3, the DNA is TGTGCCACCAGCAGAGATCCGACAGGTGATCAGCCCCAGCATTTT.

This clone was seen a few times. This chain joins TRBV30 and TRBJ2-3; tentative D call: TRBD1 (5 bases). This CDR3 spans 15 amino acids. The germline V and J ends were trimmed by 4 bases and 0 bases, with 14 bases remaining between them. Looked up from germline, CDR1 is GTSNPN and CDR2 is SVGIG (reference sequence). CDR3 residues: CAWNLRGTSTDTQYF. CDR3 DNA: TGTGCCTGGAATTTAAGGGGCACGAGCACAGATACGCAGTATTTT.

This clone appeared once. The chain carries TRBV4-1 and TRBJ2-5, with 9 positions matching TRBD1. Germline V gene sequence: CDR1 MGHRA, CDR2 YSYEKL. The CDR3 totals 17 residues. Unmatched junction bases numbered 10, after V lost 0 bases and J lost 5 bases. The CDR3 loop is CASSQDGTGGAKETQYF. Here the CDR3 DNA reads TGCGCCAGCAGCCAAGACGGAACAGGGGGCGCGAAGGAGACCCAGTACTTC.

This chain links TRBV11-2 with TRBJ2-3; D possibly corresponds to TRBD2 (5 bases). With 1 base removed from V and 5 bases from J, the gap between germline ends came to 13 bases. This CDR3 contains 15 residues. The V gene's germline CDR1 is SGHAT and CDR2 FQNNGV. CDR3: CASSLGGMGGDTQYF. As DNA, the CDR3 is TGTGCCAGCAGCTTAGGAGGGATGGGTGGAGATACGCAGTATTTT.

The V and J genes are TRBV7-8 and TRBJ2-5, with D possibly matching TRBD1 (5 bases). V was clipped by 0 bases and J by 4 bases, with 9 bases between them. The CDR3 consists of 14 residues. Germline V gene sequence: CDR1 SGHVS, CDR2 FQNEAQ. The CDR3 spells CASSLAYRPETQYF. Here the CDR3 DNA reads TGTGCCAGCAGCTTAGCCTACAGGCCAGAGACCCAGTACTTC.

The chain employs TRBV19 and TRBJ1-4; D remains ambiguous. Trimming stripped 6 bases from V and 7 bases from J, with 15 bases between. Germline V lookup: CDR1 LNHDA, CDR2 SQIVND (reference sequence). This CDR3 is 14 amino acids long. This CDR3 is CASSPSRASEKLFF. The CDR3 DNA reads TGTGCCAGTAGCCCCTCAAGAGCTAGTGAAAAACTGTTTTTT.

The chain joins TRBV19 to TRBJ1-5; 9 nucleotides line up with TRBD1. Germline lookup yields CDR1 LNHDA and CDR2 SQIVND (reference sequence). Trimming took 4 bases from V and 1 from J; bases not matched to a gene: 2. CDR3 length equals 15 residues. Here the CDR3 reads CASSTDRGSNQPQHF. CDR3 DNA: TGTGCCAGTAGTACAGACAGGGGGAGCAATCAGCCCCAGCATTTT.

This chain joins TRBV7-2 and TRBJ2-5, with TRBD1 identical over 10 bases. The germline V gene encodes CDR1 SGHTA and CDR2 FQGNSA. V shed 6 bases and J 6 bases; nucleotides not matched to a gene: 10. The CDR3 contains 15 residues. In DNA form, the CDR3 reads TGTGCCAGCAGAGGACCGGGACAGGGGTACAAGACCCAGTACTTC. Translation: CASRGPGQGYKTQYF.

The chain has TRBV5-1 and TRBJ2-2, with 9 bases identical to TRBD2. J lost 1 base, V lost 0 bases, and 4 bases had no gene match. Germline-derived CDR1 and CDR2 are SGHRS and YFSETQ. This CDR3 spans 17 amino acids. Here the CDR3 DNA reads TGCGCCAGCAGCTTGGGGCCTAGCGGGGAGAACACCGGGGAGCTGTTTTTT. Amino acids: CASSLGPSGENTGELFF.

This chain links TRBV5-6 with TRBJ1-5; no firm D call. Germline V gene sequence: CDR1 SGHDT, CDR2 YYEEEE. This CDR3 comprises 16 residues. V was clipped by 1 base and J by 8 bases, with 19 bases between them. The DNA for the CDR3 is TGTGCCAGCAGCTTGAGCCAGGCGGGAGGAACTGAGCCCCAGCATTTT. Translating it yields CASSLSQAGGTEPQHF.